The sequence of this T cell receptor beta chain was determined in a study of CD8+CD57+ T cells in acquired aplastic anemia (dated by TCRdb to 2016 to 2018). Regarding the research as a whole: A mean of roughly 3.2 ug of DNA, ranging from roughly 0.19 to 27.4 ug, was extracted from sorted CD4+ and CD8+ cells. A CD8+CD57+ expansion meant a frequency higher than the mean frequency seen in healthy subjects. Findings and caveats that apply to the study as a whole: CD8+ Simpson's diversity did not differ significantly between patients and healthy controls (P=0.060). Although 25 to 30 CD8+ CDR3 sequences were shared by patients and controls, these sequences appeared highly expressed in patients and within the immunodominant clones of patients.

TCR beta VDJ combination and CDR3 sequence profiling used genomic DNA as the template. TCR repertoire sequencing was run on an Illumina HiSeq 2000. The original pipeline was this. Repertoire assessment relied on Simpson's diversity index, CDR3 size and DJ length profiles, and TRBV/TRBJ rearrangement plots. The most abundant DNA sequence in the deep sequencing data was defined as the immunodominant clone. CDR3 amino acid sequences were checked for sharing between subjects and were compared against published repertoires and the VDJdb database. TCRdb reprocessing: public reads trimmed at Q25 with fastp, clones called with MiXCR, in-frame beta chains kept. CDR3 protein sequences are deduplicated, and each keeps its most common genes and DNA. The V and J calls come from TCRdb's annotation, not from the publication. The sample table holds around 200,000 distinct CDR3 sequences, of which about 50% were seen once. The ten largest clones represent over 10% of the sample.

Including cysteine and phenylalanine, the CDR3 has 13 amino acids. CDR3 DNA only is kept here, 39 bases in frame from base 1. From a lookup of the germline V gene (reference sequence), CDR1 and CDR2 are LNHDA and SQIVND. V has 8 bases trimmed and J has 7 bases trimmed; junction bases matching no gene number 6. Ten or more counts support this clonotype. Its antigen remains undetermined. No base-level quality is on record; no much larger clone is a single base apart. The patients picked for sequencing were ones in whom flow cytometry had shown an expansion of CD8+CD57+ cells. Every patient had severe acquired aplastic anemia, diagnosed using the International Study of Aplastic Anemia and Agranulocytosis and Camitta criteria. Patients had received no therapy at the time of blood sampling. TCR repertoires of sorted CD4+ and CD8+ blood T cells from severe aplastic anemia patients and healthy subjects were deep-sequenced in the study. Patients were enrolled under clinicaltrials.gov protocols 00001620, 01623167, 00001397, 00071045, 00081523 and 00961064 in the USA. Ficoll-Paque density gradient centrifugation was used to isolate peripheral blood mononuclear cells. Before DNA extraction, CD4+ and CD8+ T cells were sorted by FACS or by magnetic beads.

Sequencing used sorted CD4+, CD8+, or CD8+CD57+ T cells (not recorded which) from PBMCs. This TCR derives from a human donor with aplastic anemia. The receptor chain draws on TRBV19 and TRBJ2-1; 9 central bases correspond to TRBD1. Here the CDR3 is given as CASVRTGENEQFF. The DNA is TGTGCCAGTGTTCGGACAGGGGAAAATGAGCAGTTCTTC.